The next 3 T cell receptor beta chains were all read from a single sample in a study of blood T cell repertoires in COVID-19. Sequencing used immunoSEQ multiplex PCR; TCRdb keeps in-frame clones, though not all of them. The repertoire holds under 150,000 clones, 84% seen once, with 5.8% in the top ten. The sample taken for sequencing was PBMCs or T cells enriched from blood (not recorded which). The receptors here all came from a woman aged 45-65 years who had been exposed to COVID-19.

The chain is built from TRBV24-1 and TRBJ2-2; TRBD2 matches at 11 bases. CDR3 length equals 16 residues. Trimming took 2 bases from V and 6 from J; bases not matched to a gene: 4. Germline V gene lookup returns CDR1 KGHDR and CDR2 SFDVKD. This CDR3 is CATSDSPSGRSGELFF. The CDR3 DNA sequence: TGTGCCACCAGTGATTCCCCTAGCGGGAGGTCCGGGGAGCTGTTTTTT.

CDR3 sequence reads: CASSFTGHPNQPQHF. Written as DNA, the CDR3 is TGTGCCAGCAGTTTCACGGGACACCCCAATCAGCCCCAGCATTTT. The V call is TRBV27, the J call TRBJ1-5; D is perhaps TRBD1 (6 bases). The CDR3 runs 15 residues. V gave up 3 bases and J gave up 3 bases, with 12 bases separating them. The germline CDR1 and CDR2 sequences are MNHEY and SMNVEV (reference sequence).

The chain uses TRBV3-1 (or the pseudogene TRBV3-2) and TRBJ2-6; 7 bases are a match to TRBD2. V lost 0 bases to trimming and J lost 3 bases; unmatched junction nucleotides: 5. CDR3 length: 17 residues. Germline loops: CDR1 LGHDT, CDR2 YNNKEL (reference sequence). CDR3 loop: CASSQEGSGGGANVLTF. The CDR3 DNA is TGTGCCAGCAGCCAAGAGGGGTCGGGAGGTGGGGCCAACGTCCTGACTTTC.